These 18 T cell receptor beta chains share one sample of origin, sequenced in a study of T cells in localized non-small cell lung cancer. Profiled with immunoSEQ multiplex PCR; TCRdb holds only in-frame clones, not every one. The sample lists roughly 48,000 clones, approximately 80% occurring once. The starting material was peripheral blood, obtained before any cancer treatment. These receptors were taken from a man between 40 and 70 years old with stage I squamous cell lung carcinoma.

In this sample, this clone turned up once. The V call is TRBV27, the J call TRBJ2-5; 7 bases are shared with TRBD2. In germline, CDR1 is MNHEY, CDR2 SMNVEV (reference sequence). V shed 3 bases and J 0 bases; nucleotides not matched to a gene: 4. This CDR3 region has 15 residues. The CDR3 sequence: CASSLGAGHQETQYF. DNA of the CDR3: TGTGCCAGCAGTTTGGGAGCGGGGCACCAAGAGACCCAGTACTTC.

This clone was detected a few times. The genes are TRBV10-1 and TRBJ1-1; the D gene is possibly TRBD1 (6 bases). Germline assignment: CDR1 WNHNN and CDR2 SYGVQD (reference sequence). V was shortened by 7 bases and J by 3 bases, with 21 bases between the two germline ends. This CDR3 has 16 amino acids. The CDR3 sequence is CASTAFGGSVDTEAFF. In DNA, the CDR3 is TGCGCCAGCACCGCGTTTGGGGGCAGCGTTGACACTGAAGCTTTCTTT.

The gene calls are TRBV16 and TRBJ1-6, with a possible D match to TRBD1 (5 bases). The germline gives CDR1 KGHSY, CDR2 FQNENV. CDR3 length equals 15 residues. Deletions cut 4 bases from V and 8 bases from J, with 15 bases between. The CDR3: CASSRPGGGDSPLHF. Written as DNA, the CDR3 is TGTGCCAGCAGCCGACCGGGGGGTGGGGATTCACCCCTCCACTTT.

The rearrangement links TRBV11-2 to TRBJ1-6; no definite D call. The CDR3 covers 14 residues. The V end was cut by 5 bases, the J end by 9 bases, with 14 bases between. Germline V gene lookup returns CDR1 SGHAT and CDR2 FQNNGV. The CDR3 loop reads CASSRDPGTSPLHF. In DNA form, the CDR3 reads TGTGCCAGCAGCCGCGACCCGGGAACTTCACCCCTCCACTTT.

In DNA, the CDR3 is TGTGCCAGCAGCGTAGCTATACGAGATGAGCAGTTCTTC. As protein: CASSVAIRDEQFF. This chain links TRBV9 with TRBJ2-1; D gene uncertain. Per the germline V gene, CDR1 is SGDLS and CDR2 is YYNGEE. V lost 0 bases, J lost 8 bases, and 9 bases lay in between. The CDR3 extends over 13 amino acids.

This clone has a handful of counts. V gene TRBV19 combines with J gene TRBJ2-1; TRBD2 agrees at 8 bases. This CDR3 region has 14 residues. Germline V gene data show CDR1 as LNHDA and CDR2 as SQIVND (reference sequence). J was trimmed by 6 bases and V by 5 bases; bases with no gene match: 6. This CDR3 is CASSYSGGRNEQFF. CDR3 DNA sequence: TGTGCCAGTAGTTACTCGGGGGGGCGCAATGAGCAGTTCTTC.

The chain joins TRBV7-9 to TRBJ2-3, with a weak D call TRBD2 (7 bases). In germline, CDR1 is SEHNR, CDR2 FQNEAQ (reference sequence). This CDR3 has 15 residues. Between the trimmed V and J ends, which lost 6 bases and 6 bases, there was a span of 19 bases. The CDR3 protein is CASSLSGGGLDTQYF. CDR3 nucleotides: TGTGCCAGCAGTCTTTCTGGGGGGGGGCTTGATACGCAGTATTTT.

The rearrangement links TRBV6-4 to TRBJ1-2, with 10 bases that match TRBD1. Germline CDR1 and CDR2: MRHNA and SNTAGT. J was trimmed by 6 bases and V by 4 bases; bases with no gene match: 2. This CDR3 contains 13 residues. CDR3 in amino acids: CASSGDRGHGYTF. For the CDR3, the DNA is TGTGCCAGCAGTGGGGACAGGGGACATGGCTACACCTTC.

The chain's CDR3 is CASSRDPENTIYF. Here the CDR3 DNA reads TGTGCCAGCAGCCGAGACCCTGAAAACACCATATATTTT. This chain uses TRBV11-1 with TRBJ1-3; D unclear. The germline V gene has CDR1 SGHAT and CDR2 FQDESV (reference sequence). V was trimmed by 5 bases and J by 6 bases, leaving 11 bases between them. The CDR3 runs 13 residues. Based on the CDR3 plus reference TRBV11-1 and TRBJ1-3, the full variable domain is EAEVAQSPRYKITEKSQAVAFWCDPISGHATLYWYRQILGQGPELLVQFQDESVVDDSQLPKDRFSAERLKGVDSTLKIQPAELGDSAMYLCASSRDPENTIYFGEGSWLTVV.

This clone has just a few counts. This chain connects TRBV9 to TRBJ2-3, with 11 bases matching TRBD2. Germline CDR1 SGDLS, CDR2 YYNGEE. The CDR3 sequence is 14 residues long. V lost 0 bases, J lost 7 bases, and 1 base stayed unmatched. CDR3 DNA: TGTGCCAGCAGCGTAGGGACTAGCGGGCATACGCAGTATTTT. Translated: CASSVGTSGHTQYF.

The CDR3 coding sequence is TGTGCCAGCAGCAGACTACCGAGGACCGGGGAGCTGTTTTTT. It encodes CASSRLPRTGELFF. The chain links TRBV7-3 to TRBJ2-2, with D perhaps TRBD2 (5 bases). CDR1 is SGHTA, CDR2 FQGTGA, per germline. The CDR3 is 14 amino acids. The germline V and J ends were trimmed by 5 bases and 5 bases, with 12 bases remaining between them.

The V gene is TRBV6-5, the J gene TRBJ2-5, with 10 bases fitting TRBD2. The J segment lost 5 bases and the V segment lost 8 bases, leaving 8 bases of the junction unmatched. The CDR3 is 14 amino acids. CDR1 is MNHEY, CDR2 SVGAGI, per germline. The CDR3: CASQLAGVLETQYF. The CDR3 DNA follows: TGTGCCAGCCAGCTAGCGGGGGTTTTGGAGACCCAGTACTTC.

The CDR3 sequence: CASSATGTSNTGELFF. Here the CDR3 DNA reads TGCGCCAGCAGCGCAACAGGGACTTCGAACACCGGGGAGCTGTTTTTT. This chain connects TRBV5-1 to TRBJ2-2; tentatively, D is TRBD1 or TRBD2 (6 bases each). Trimming removed 4 bases at V and 0 bases at J, with 13 bases between. Per the germline V gene, CDR1 is SGHRS and CDR2 is YFSETQ. The CDR3 runs to 16 residues.

This clone appeared a few times. The chain couples TRBV19 to TRBJ1-5; perhaps TRBD1 as D (6 bases). Germline loops: CDR1 LNHDA, CDR2 SQIVND (reference sequence). The CDR3 contains 13 residues. V was clipped by 2 bases and J by 7 bases, with 9 bases between them. The CDR3 DNA is TGTGCCAGTAGTATACAGGGGAGGCAGCCCCAGCATTTT. It is translated as CASSIQGRQPQHF.

The chain uses TRBV30 and TRBJ2-7, with unresolved D. V lost 0 bases and J lost 12, with 12 bases in between. The germline CDR1 and CDR2 sequences are GTSNPN and SVGIG (reference sequence). The CDR3 runs 11 residues. The CDR3 nucleotides read TGTGCCTGGAGTGTTTCTGGAGTTCGGTACTTC. It specifies CAWSVSGVRYF.

V and J are TRBV29-1 and TRBJ1-2; the D gene is possibly TRBD1 (5 bases). V was shortened by 8 bases and J by 7 bases, with 26 bases between the two germline ends. The CDR3 covers 15 residues. Germline V gene lookup returns CDR1 SQVTM and CDR2 ANQGSEA. CDR3 bases: TGCAGCCTCGGGACCGCAGACACGCTATATCCTGGCTACACCTTC. Its translation: CSLGTADTLYPGYTF.

The chain carries TRBV7-2 and TRBJ1-1; D gene unclear. Trimming stripped 1 base from V and 1 base from J, with 4 bases between. The CDR3 is made up of 13 amino acids. CDR1 and CDR2 (germline): SGHTA, FQGNSA. CDR3 DNA: TGTGCCAGCAGCTTAGAGGGGAACACTGAAGCTTTCTTT. Its translation is CASSLEGNTEAFF.

The chain employs TRBV6-5 and TRBJ2-7; 9 positions agree with TRBD1. The CDR3 spans 14 residues. Trimming removed 6 bases from V and 5 bases from J; junction bases left unmatched: 8. CDR1 is MNHEY and CDR2 is SVGAGI in the germline V gene. In nucleotides, the CDR3 is TGTGCCAGCAGCCAGACAGGGGGGTCCGACGAGCAGTACTTC. Its protein product is CASSQTGGSDEQYF.